A selection of T cell receptor beta chains follows, all from one sample in a study of T cells in Graves' hyperthyroidism and ophthalmopathy. TCRdb processed the multiplex PCR reads anew with MiXCR; each CDR3 protein has one entry. The sample includes around 400,000 distinct CDR3 sequences, roughly 15% seen only once; the top ten take around 20%. Input material: blood. The receptors originated from a woman aged 55-70 years with Graves' ophthalmopathy. Both conserved end residues are part of each CDR3. The D gene is left open where the match is weak. Where a row states a size, it is once, few, many or the class of an expanded clone; other rows omit it.

>TRBV28|TRBD2|TRBJ2-7|few
CASSPGGLDEQYF
TGTGCCAGCAGTCCCGGGGGGTTGGACGAGCAGTACTTC
>TRBV28|NA|TRBJ2-3|NA
CASSILEPMVDTQYF
TGTGCCAGCAGTATTCTGGAGCCGATGGTGGATACGCAGTATTTT
>TRBV7-8|TRBD1|TRBJ2-1|many
CASSPDRGLDEQFF
TGTGCCAGCAGCCCCGACAGGGGGCTAGATGAGCAGTTCTTC
>TRBV19|NA|TRBJ2-7|many
CASSMSWDIFYEQYF
TGTGCCAGTAGTATGTCATGGGACATCTTCTACGAGCAGTACTTC
>TRBV28|NA|TRBJ1-6|few
CASKNPGGSPLHF
TGTGCCAGCAAAAACCCGGGGGGTTCACCCCTCCACTTT
>TRBV28|TRBD1|TRBJ1-1|few
CASSKTGFEAFF
TGTGCCAGCAGCAAGACAGGGTTTGAAGCTTTCTTT
>TRBV6-1|TRBD1|TRBJ1-2|NA
CASGPGGNYGYTF
TGTGCCAGCGGGCCAGGGGGTAACTATGGCTACACCTTC
>TRBV2|TRBD2|TRBJ2-1|many
CASSEFGRVAGGNEQFF
TGTGCCAGCAGTGAATTTGGTCGAGTAGCGGGGGGGAATGAGCAGTTCTTC
>TRBV27|TRBD2|TRBJ2-7|many
CASSLSKGLAGYEQYF
TGTGCCAGCAGTTTATCGAAGGGACTAGCAGGCTACGAGCAGTACTTC
>TRBV7-8|TRBD1|TRBJ2-5|many
CASSSRQGAQYF
TGTGCCAGCAGCTCCAGACAGGGGGCTCAGTACTTC
>TRBV24-1|TRBD2|TRBJ2-3|few
CATSARTSGSTDTQYF
TGTGCCACCAGTGCCCGGACTAGCGGGAGCACAGATACGCAGTATTTT
>TRBV5-1|TRBD1|TRBJ2-1|NA
CASSRQGSPGYNEQFF
TGCGCCAGCAGCCGACAGGGTTCCCCCGGCTACAATGAGCAGTTCTTC
>TRBV28|TRBD2|TRBJ2-1|many
CASSTSGGSSYNEQFF
TGTGCCAGCAGTACCTCTGGCGGGAGTTCCTACAATGAGCAGTTCTTC
>TRBV20-1|NA|TRBJ1-6|NA
CSAREDVAPFFDSPLHF
TGCAGTGCTAGGGAGGACGTAGCTCCCTTTTTCGATTCACCCCTCCACTTT
>TRBV30|NA|TRBJ2-5|many
CAWSVSSGQETQYF
TGTGCCTGGAGTGTAAGTAGCGGCCAAGAGACCCAGTACTTC
>TRBV3-1|NA|TRBJ2-7|many
CASSLGSHREQYF
TGTGCCAGCAGCTTGGGGTCTCATCGCGAGCAGTACTTC
>TRBV6-4|NA|TRBJ2-2|NA
CASSASPVANTGELFF
TGTGCCAGCAGTGCCTCACCTGTAGCGAACACCGGGGAGCTGTTTTTT
>TRBV20-1|TRBD1|TRBJ2-1|many
CSAKQGAPYNEQFF
TGCAGTGCTAAACAGGGGGCGCCGTACAATGAGCAGTTCTTC
>TRBV10-3|NA|TRBJ2-7|many
CAIEGASAEQYF
TGTGCCATCGAAGGAGCCTCCGCGGAGCAGTACTTC
>TRBV15|TRBD1|TRBJ2-7|many
CATSRVGQGLDYEQYF
TGTGCCACCAGCAGAGTGGGACAGGGGTTGGACTACGAGCAGTACTTC
>TRBV10-1|TRBD1|TRBJ2-7|many
CASSESGTGNGYEQYF
TGCGCCAGCAGTGAATCCGGGACAGGGAACGGCTACGAGCAGTACTTC
>TRBV7-2|NA|TRBJ1-1|few
CASSLRVVGTEAFF
TGTGCCAGCAGCTTAAGAGTCGTGGGCACTGAAGCTTTCTTT
>TRBV6-1|NA|TRBJ2-1|many
CASSEDQQVWNEQFF
TGTGCCAGCAGTGAAGACCAACAGGTTTGGAATGAGCAGTTCTTC
>TRBV29-1|TRBD2|TRBJ2-1|NA
CSANGLAGGNEQFF
TGCAGCGCAAACGGACTAGCGGGAGGCAATGAGCAGTTCTTC
>TRBV5-1|TRBD2|TRBJ2-1|many
CASSLVSGRVYEQFF
TGCGCCAGCAGCTTGGTTAGCGGGAGAGTATATGAGCAGTTCTTC
>TRBV9|TRBD2|TRBJ2-7|few
CASSPTGTSGSYEQYF
TGTGCCAGCAGCCCGACCGGGACTAGCGGGAGTTACGAGCAGTACTTC
>TRBV12-3/TRBV12-4|NA|TRBJ2-1|NA
CASRAAGNYNEQFF
TGTGCCAGCAGGGCAGCGGGCAACTACAATGAGCAGTTCTTC
>TRBV20-1|NA|TRBJ2-7|many
CSAAMSGPHSYEQYF
TGCAGTGCTGCGATGAGCGGGCCTCACTCCTACGAGCAGTACTTC
>TRBV12-3/TRBV12-4|NA|TRBJ2-5|many
CASSLNRGETQYF
TGTGCCAGCAGTTTAAATAGGGGAGAGACCCAGTACTTC
>TRBV20-1|TRBD2|TRBJ2-2|few
CSASGRAPGELFF
TGCAGTGCTAGCGGGAGGGCCCCCGGGGAGCTGTTTTTT
>TRBV28|NA|TRBJ2-7|few
CASSPQGSSYGQYF
TGTGCCAGCAGTCCACAAGGAAGCTCCTACGGGCAGTACTTC
>TRBV30|NA|TRBJ2-7|many
CAWSGDSYEQYF
TGTGCCTGGAGCGGCGACTCCTACGAGCAGTACTTC
>TRBV2|NA|TRBJ2-5|many
CASHWGPRQETQYF
TGTGCCAGCCACTGGGGCCCCCGGCAAGAGACCCAGTACTTC
>TRBV20-1|NA|TRBJ1-1|many
CSAEGIGYGEAFF
TGCAGTGCCGAGGGTATAGGGTACGGTGAAGCTTTCTTT
>TRBV3-1|NA|TRBJ1-5|NA
CASSQVRGLNQPQHF
TGTGCCAGCAGCCAAGTCAGGGGACTCAATCAGCCCCAGCATTTT
>TRBV12-3/TRBV12-4|NA|TRBJ2-5|NA
CASSLALETRYF
TGTGCCAGCAGTTTAGCCCTAGAGACCCGGTACTTC
>TRBV4-1|NA|TRBJ2-5|NA
CASSNQPGPIDTQYF
TGCGCCAGCAGCAACCAACCGGGGCCCATTGACACCCAGTACTTC
>TRBV6-9|NA|TRBJ2-1|few
CASSYQQSNEQFF
TGTGCCAGCAGTTATCAGCAATCCAATGAGCAGTTCTTC
>TRBV14|NA|TRBJ2-7|many
CASSTGISAVYEQYF
TGTGCCAGCAGCACCGGGATCAGCGCTGTCTACGAGCAGTACTTC
>TRBV11-2|NA|TRBJ2-3|many
CASSLVGSTDTQYF
TGTGCCAGCAGCTTAGTCGGCAGCACAGATACGCAGTATTTT
>TRBV3-1|NA|TRBJ2-1|few
CASSPTRIRVGEQFF
TGTGCCAGCAGCCCCACCCGTATCCGGGTAGGGGAGCAGTTCTTC
>TRBV11-2|NA|TRBJ2-1|few
CASSLARGGSSYNEQFF
TGTGCCAGCAGCTTAGCTCGCGGGGGCAGCTCCTACAATGAGCAGTTCTTC
>TRBV7-3|TRBD1|TRBJ2-7|many
CASSSEPGQSYEQYF
TGTGCCAGCAGCTCAGAACCGGGACAGTCCTACGAGCAGTACTTC
>TRBV20-1|NA|TRBJ1-2|many
CSASNPSHGYTF
TGCAGTGCTAGCAATCCCAGCCATGGCTACACCTTC
>TRBV29-1|TRBD1|TRBJ2-2|once
CSVGQGRIGELFF
TGCAGCGTTGGACAGGGACGGATCGGGGAGCTGTTTTTT
>TRBV20-1|TRBD2|TRBJ2-1|few
CSARDPGASGIYNEQFF
TGCAGTGCTAGAGACCCTGGGGCTAGCGGGATCTACAATGAGCAGTTCTTC